This T cell receptor beta chain comes out of a study of metastatic and nonmetastatic thyroid tumors. Background on the study: Comparative analysis of repertoires was undertaken across blood and tumor or nodule tissue obtained from malignant and benign thyroid patients.

At least ten counts were recorded for this clone. Its specificity is unknown. All patients were untreated before thyroid surgery. Original data processing: Built for papillary thyroid cancer, a distant-metastasis classifier drew on CDR3 differences across clinicopathological groups. TCRdb re-clonotyped the PCR reads via MiXCR. These V and J calls originate from TCRdb's pipeline instead of the authors' own analysis. The table shows 30,000 to 35,000 clones, with about a sixth occurring only once. This CDR3 has 15 amino acids. V lost 4 bases and J lost 2; bases outside the gene matches: 7. Germline loops: CDR1 SGHNT, CDR2 YYREEE (reference sequence). General study results and limits: Significantly higher TCR beta diversity was reportedly seen in malignant thyroid tumors than benign nodules, in blood and tumor.

This sequence originates from a female donor with papillary thyroid cancer or a benign thyroid nodule (not recorded which). Some clones in this sample may be carry-over from other donors' samples. Sequenced sample: blood. The chain uses TRBV5-4 and TRBJ2-7; TRBD1 aligns across 9 bases. The CDR3 loop reads CASSDTGTGPYEQYF. Written as DNA, the CDR3 is TGTGCCAGCAGCGACACCGGGACAGGGCCCTACGAGCAGTACTTC. Full variable domain (missing parts from reference TRBV5-4 and TRBJ2-7): ETGVTQSPTHLIKTRGQQVTLRCSSQSGHNTVSWYQQALGQGPQFIFQYYREEENGRGNFPPRFSGLQFPNYSSELNVNALELDDSALYLCASSDTGTGPYEQYFGPGTRLTVT.